The 24 T cell receptor beta chains below come from one sample, sequenced in a study of early T cells in non-severe SARS-CoV-2 infection. MiXCR, applied by TCRdb to the 5' RACE reads, yields one record per CDR3 protein. The sample has 25,000 to 35,000 distinct CDR3 sequences, around 6.1% seen once; the top ten hold approximately 35%. Sequenced here: whole blood, sampled at baseline. All receptors come from an adult who was a healthcare worker with PCR-confirmed SARS-CoV-2 infection or an uninfected control (not recorded which).

The sample holds a few counts of this clonotype. The genes are TRBV5-6 and TRBJ1-1; the D is unclear. V lost 2 bases and J lost 0, with 5 bases in between. CDR1 and CDR2 (germline): SGHDT, YYEEEE. This CDR3 has 13 residues. CDR3 region: CASSFELNTEAFF. CDR3 nucleotides: TGTGCCAGCAGCTTCGAACTGAACACTGAAGCTTTCTTT.

The rearrangement uses TRBV28 and TRBJ1-2; D gene ambiguous. Per the germline V gene, CDR1 is MDHEN and CDR2 is SYDVKM. V dropped 3 bases and J dropped 5 bases, with 7 bases sitting between them. The CDR3 loop spans 12 amino acids. CDR3 nucleotides: TGTGCCAGCAGTTTGAACCCTTATGGCTACACCTTC. Its translation is CASSLNPYGYTF.

V and J are TRBV9 and TRBJ1-1, with 7 bases lining up with TRBD1. CDR3 size: 15 residues. The J segment lost 5 bases and the V segment lost 0 bases, leaving 7 bases of the junction unmatched. CDR1 and CDR2 from the germline V gene are SGDLS and YYNGEE. CDR3 bases: TGTGCCAGCAGCGTAGGGGCAGGGGGTATGACTGAAGCTTTCTTT. Its translation: CASSVGAGGMTEAFF. Full variable domain (outside the CDR3, taken from reference TRBV9 and TRBJ1-1): DSGVTQTPKHLITATGQRVTLRCSPRSGDLSVYWYQQSLDQGLQFLIQYYNGEERAKGNILERFSAQQFPDLHSELNLSSLELGDSALYFCASSVGAGGMTEAFFGQGTRLTVV.

In its sample, this clonotype is medium-sized. The CDR3 sequence: CATIGTSGALRRTDTQYF. The CDR3 nucleotides read TGTGCCACCATTGGGACTAGCGGGGCCCTAAGGCGCACAGATACGCAGTATTTT. The chain carries TRBV6-6 and TRBJ2-3; TRBD2 matches at 13 bases. Germline loops: CDR1 MNHNY, CDR2 SVGAGI (reference sequence). This CDR3 spans 18 amino acids. V was clipped by 10 bases and J by 1 base; unmatched bases: 14.

This sequence joins TRBV27 and TRBJ2-6; D is unclear. CDR3 size: 15 residues. Germline V gene lookup returns CDR1 MNHEY and CDR2 SMNVEV (reference sequence). The ends were cut back, 6 bases at V and 5 bases at J, with 14 bases in the middle. Written as DNA, the CDR3 is TGTGCCAGCAGGCCGACTGGCGGCAGGGCCAACGTCCTGACTTTC. Encoded protein: CASRPTGGRANVLTF.

In this sample, this clonotype turned up a few times. The V gene is TRBV6-1, the J gene TRBJ2-4; D gene uncertain. The V and J ends lost 8 bases and 8 bases respectively, with 16 bases between them. Germline V CDR1 and CDR2: MNHNS, SASEGT. This CDR3 region has 13 residues. CDR3 amino acids: CASVGQVEDIQYF. DNA of the CDR3: TGTGCCAGCGTGGGCCAGGTTGAGGACATTCAGTACTTC.

This clonotype came up many times. The V gene is TRBV20-1, the J gene TRBJ1-6; TRBD1 might be the D (5 bases). This CDR3 spans 12 amino acids. The V gene's germline CDR1 is DFQATT and CDR2 SNEGSKA (reference sequence). Deletions cut 5 bases from V and 10 bases from J, with 12 bases between. CDR3 protein: CSAREWGSPLHF. The CDR3 region has the DNA TGCAGTGCTCGGGAATGGGGCTCACCCCTCCACTTT.

There are many counts of this clonotype. V is TRBV11-2 and J is TRBJ2-1; no clear D. CDR3 length: 14 residues. CDR1 SGHAT and CDR2 FQNNGV come from the germline V gene. V was shortened by 1 base and J by 6 bases, with 10 bases between the two germline ends. CDR3 in DNA: TGTGCCAGCAGCTTAGGACTCTACGCCAATGAGCAGTTCTTC. This encodes CASSLGLYANEQFF. The variable domain in full, completed from reference TRBV11-2 and TRBJ2-1, reads EAGVAQSPRYKIIEKRQSVAFWCNPISGHATLYWYQQILGQGPKLLIQFQNNGVVDDSQLPKDRFSAERLKGVDSTLKIQPAKLEDSAVYLCASSLGLYANEQFFGPGTRLTVL.

Only a few counts were recorded for this clonotype. The V and J genes are TRBV12-3 or TRBV12-4 and TRBJ2-7, with D unclear. Trimming stripped 1 base from V and 3 bases from J, with 10 bases between. This CDR3 is 14 amino acids long. For the CDR3, the DNA is TGTGCCAGCAGTTTAGGGCTAGTCGGCTACGAGCAGTACTTC. This sequence encodes CASSLGLVGYEQYF.

This clonotype is termed medium-sized (0.01 to 0.1%). The rearrangement joins TRBV5-5 to TRBJ2-1; tentatively, D is TRBD2 (7 bases). From germline, CDR1 is SGHKS and CDR2 YYEKEE (reference sequence). This CDR3 is built from 17 residues. Deletions cut 2 bases from V and 0 bases from J, with 15 bases between. The CDR3 sequence is CASSFGGGWSSYNEQFF. For the CDR3, the DNA is TGTGCCAGCAGCTTTGGCGGGGGCTGGAGCTCCTACAATGAGCAGTTCTTC.

This clonotype came up many times. The CDR3 region has the DNA TGTGCCAGCGGGGGACAGGGGAACACTGAAGCTTTCTTT. Encoded protein: CASGGQGNTEAFF. The chain combines TRBV2 with TRBJ1-1; TRBD1 matches at 9 bases. With 8 bases clipped from V and 1 base from J, the junction kept 2 bases outside the gene matches. The CDR3 length is 13 residues. In germline, CDR1 is SNHLY, CDR2 FYNNEI. The variable domain in full, completed from reference TRBV2 and TRBJ1-1, reads EPEVTQTPSHQVTQMGQEVILRCVPISNHLYFYWYRQILGQKVEFLVSFYNNEISEKSEIFDDQFSVERPDGSNFTLKIRSTKLEDSAMYFCASGGQGNTEAFFGQGTRLTVV.

Ten or more counts support this clonotype. The chain couples TRBV18 to TRBJ2-7; no reliable D call. CDR3 size: 15 residues. Trimming took off 1 base at V and 0 bases at J, with 10 bases between the two ends. Germline loops: CDR1 KGHSH, CDR2 LQKENI. CDR3 DNA sequence: TGTGCCAGCTCACCACTAGGCGCCTCCTCCTACGAGCAGTACTTC. It is translated as CASSPLGASSYEQYF.

The V gene is TRBV20-1, the J gene TRBJ2-2, with D possibly called TRBD1 or TRBD2 (5 bases each). Germline lookup yields CDR1 DFQATT and CDR2 SNEGSKA (reference sequence). CDR3 length equals 15 residues. The V gene lost 0 bases and the J gene lost 6 bases, with 14 bases spanning the gap. In DNA form, the CDR3 reads TGCAGTGCTAGAGAGGTGGGGGAGCCCGCCGGGGAGCTGTTTTTT. As protein: CSAREVGEPAGELFF.

Only a few counts were recorded for this clonotype. V usage is TRBV20-1 and J usage is TRBJ2-7; D unclear. The germline V gene has CDR1 DFQATT and CDR2 SNEGSKA (reference sequence). The CDR3 runs 12 residues. V was cut by 5 bases and J by 2 bases, with 10 bases left in between. CDR3 in amino acids: CSALGGTYEQYF. CDR3 coding DNA: TGCAGTGCTCTAGGCGGTACCTACGAGCAGTACTTC.

The chain is built from TRBV24-1 and TRBJ2-2; maybe TRBD2 (6 bases). The CDR3 extends over 15 amino acids. The ends were cut back, 2 bases at V and 0 bases at J, with 6 bases in the middle. CDR1 is KGHDR and CDR2 is SFDVKD in the germline V gene. The CDR3 protein is CATSDWTTNTGELFF. CDR3 coding DNA: TGTGCCACCAGTGATTGGACTACGAACACCGGGGAGCTGTTTTTT.

This clonotype was counted ten times or more. The chain employs TRBV5-1 and TRBJ2-5; possibly TRBD1 for D (5 bases). Trimming left V 1 base short and J 1 base short, with 11 bases between. The CDR3 has 15 residues. Germline CDR1 SGHRS, CDR2 YFSETQ. The CDR3 nucleotides read TGCGCCAGCAGCTTGATGCAGGGCACCCAAGAGACCCAGTACTTC. Translating gives CASSLMQGTQETQYF.

This clonotype was observed a handful of times. The chain is built from TRBV9 and TRBJ1-4; 9 bases fit TRBD1. With V trimmed by 3 bases and J by 1 base, 4 bases remained unmatched. The CDR3 is 16 amino acids. CDR1 SGDLS and CDR2 YYNGEE come from the germline V gene. Here the CDR3 DNA reads TGTGCCAGCAGCGGGACAGGGGTGGGAACTAATGAAAAACTGTTTTTT. Its translation is CASSGTGVGTNEKLFF.

The rearrangement links TRBV7-2 to TRBJ2-3, with a possible D match to TRBD2 (6 bases). CDR3 length: 15 residues. From germline, CDR1 is SGHTA and CDR2 FQGNSA. V lost 5 bases and J lost 2, with 14 bases in between. In nucleotides, the CDR3 is TGTGCCAGCAGCCCGGGGGTCACCGCCACAGATACGCAGTATTTT. This codes for CASSPGVTATDTQYF.

This clonotype was recorded at least ten times. CDR3 bases: TGTGCCAGCAGCTCGGGCGGGGGCGCCACCGGGGAGCTGTTTTTT. It translates to CASSSGGGATGELFF. The chain couples TRBV7-9 to TRBJ2-2; a possible D gene is TRBD2 (7 bases). The CDR3 extends over 15 amino acids. The germline V and J ends were trimmed by 4 bases and 4 bases, with 13 bases remaining between them. Germline CDR1 is SEHNR and CDR2 is FQNEAQ (reference sequence).

This clonotype was seen many times. This chain uses TRBV20-1 with TRBJ2-1; 8 bases agree with TRBD2. CDR1 and CDR2 from the germline V gene are DFQATT and SNEGSKA (reference sequence). V gave up 3 bases and J gave up 6 bases; unmatched junction bases: 4. The CDR3 runs to 13 residues. As DNA, the CDR3 is TGCAGTGCTAGTGGACTAGCTATCAATGAGCAGTTCTTC. The encoded protein is CSASGLAINEQFF.

This sequence joins TRBV20-1 and TRBJ2-5; no reliable D call. The germline V and J ends were trimmed by 2 bases and 5 bases, with 6 bases remaining between them. CDR1 is DFQATT and CDR2 is SNEGSKA in the germline V gene (reference sequence). The CDR3 contains 11 residues. This CDR3 is CSARPRETQYF. CDR3 bases: TGCAGTGCTAGACCCCGCGAGACCCAGTACTTC.

This chain joins TRBV10-2 and TRBJ1-6; a weak D match, TRBD1 (6 bases). There are 15 residues in the CDR3. The germline gives CDR1 WSHSY, CDR2 SAAADI. Trimming pared 5 bases from V and 9 bases from J, leaving 17 bases between. The CDR3 here is CASSRARQDGSPLHF. CDR3 bases: TGCGCCAGCAGTAGGGCAAGACAGGATGGTTCACCCCTCCACTTT.

This clonotype was seen more than once but under ten times. This chain connects TRBV11-2 to TRBJ2-5; D remains unclear. Looked up from germline, CDR1 is SGHAT and CDR2 is FQNNGV. V dropped 2 bases and J dropped 5 bases, with 9 bases sitting between them. The length of the CDR3 is 13 residues. The CDR3 nucleotides read TGTGCCAGCAGCTTACGACGCGCGGAGACCCAGTACTTC. Its protein is CASSLRRAETQYF.

The chain has TRBV5-1 and TRBJ2-3, with D tentatively TRBD1 (6 bases). This CDR3 has 15 residues. V was pared by 0 bases and J by 3 bases, with 11 bases between. Germline-derived CDR1 and CDR2 are SGHRS and YFSETQ. The CDR3 region is CASSLAGHWTDTQYF. CDR3 sequence (DNA): TGCGCCAGCAGCTTGGCGGGACATTGGACAGATACGCAGTATTTT.